Listed below are T cell receptor beta chains from one sample, sequenced in a study of Ad26.COV2.S vaccination and SARS-CoV-2 variants. Sequenced by immunoSEQ multiplex PCR; TCRdb stores in-frame clones only, minus some. Here the sample spans hundreds of thousands of clones, approximately 86% being singletons. The specimen was peripheral blood, collected in a trial of Ad26.COV2.S vaccine versus placebo. These receptors came from a person aged 18-60 years who received the Ad26.COV2.S COVID-19 vaccine or a placebo. The CDR3 runs from the conserved cysteine through the conserved F or W. D genes are given only for firm matches. Expanded clones are given a class, and other clones once, few, many or no size at all.

.	TRBV11-2	TRBJ2-1	.	CASSLESGPSSEQFF	TGTGCCAGCAGCTTAGAATCGGGCCCCTCCTCTGAGCAGTTCTTC
.	TRBV6-2/TRBV6-3	TRBJ1-5	.	CASSYSNWARGSNQPQHF	TGTGCCAGCAGTTACTCGAATTGGGCGCGCGGGAGCAATCAGCCCCAGCATTTT
.	TRBV5-1	TRBJ2-2	.	CASSSLTVNTGELFF	TGCGCCAGCAGCTCACTGACTGTGAACACCGGGGAGCTGTTTTTT
.	TRBV7-9	TRBJ1-1	.	CASTRWGAGANTEAFF	TGTGCCAGCACGCGTTGGGGGGCAGGCGCGAACACTGAAGCTTTCTTT
.	TRBV6-5	TRBJ1-6	once	CASRPTDSPLHF	TGTGCCAGTCGTCCCACAGATTCACCCCTCCACTTT
TRBD1	TRBV4-3	TRBJ1-2	few	CASSQGTGVTYGYTF	TGCGCCAGCAGCCAAGGGACAGGTGTGACCTATGGCTACACCTTC
.	TRBV30	TRBJ1-5	.	CAWSGRGGNQPQHF	TGTGCCTGGAGTGGACGGGGGGGGAATCAGCCCCAGCATTTT
TRBD2	TRBV2	TRBJ2-1	.	CATSRALAGGRVNEQFF	TGTGCCACCTCGAGGGCACTAGCGGGAGGGCGGGTCAATGAGCAGTTCTTC
.	TRBV2	TRBJ1-2	.	CASIGAVALF	TGTGCCAGCATCGGGGCCGTGGCACTCTTC
TRBD2	TRBV2	TRBJ2-1	once	CASSDSGGVYNEQFF	TGTGCCAGCAGCGATAGCGGGGGGGTCTACAATGAGCAGTTCTTC
.	TRBV10-3	TRBJ1-2	.	CAISRYTGTTNGYTF	TGTGCCATCAGTCGGTATACCGGGACTACTAACGGCTACACCTTC
TRBD2	TRBV5-4	TRBJ2-1	.	CASSVLAGVTSEQFF	TGTGCCAGCAGCGTACTAGCGGGAGTAACCTCTGAGCAGTTCTTC
.	TRBV7-9	TRBJ2-3	.	CASSTPLETQYF	TGTGCCAGCAGCACACCGCTAGAGACGCAGTATTTT
.	TRBV3-1/TRBV3-2	TRBJ1-1	.	CASSLTPLSRTEAFF	TGTGCCAGCAGCCTAACGCCCCTCTCCCGGACTGAAGCTTTCTTT
TRBD2	TRBV20-1	TRBJ2-5	.	CSASFLAGMETQYF	TGCAGTGCTAGTTTTCTAGCGGGAATGGAGACCCAGTACTTC
TRBD1	TRBV19	TRBJ2-1	.	CASSIQGAGGGEQFF	TGTGCCAGTAGTATACAGGGGGCCGGCGGCGGTGAGCAGTTCTTC
.	TRBV3-1/TRBV3-2	TRBJ2-2	once	CASSQNQDGGELFF	TGTGCCAGCAGCCAAAACCAGGACGGCGGGGAGCTGTTTTTT
TRBD1	TRBV18	TRBJ1-1	few	CASSPQGVANTEAFF	TGTGCCAGCTCACCGCAGGGGGTGGCAAACACTGAAGCTTTCTTT
.	TRBV7-2	TRBJ2-1	.	CASSLTPTSYNEQFF	TGTGCCAGCAGCTTGACACCAACCTCCTACAATGAGCAGTTCTTC
.	TRBV19	TRBJ1-3	few	CASGEVSGNTIYF	TGTGCCAGTGGGGAGGTCTCTGGAAACACCATATATTTT
TRBD2	TRBV19	TRBJ2-1	.	CASSAGGGNEQFF	TGTGCCAGTAGTGCTGGCGGGGGGAATGAGCAGTTCTTC
TRBD2	TRBV10-3	TRBJ2-3	.	CAISSGVAGGFTDTQYF	TGTGCCATCAGTTCGGGGGTAGCGGGAGGATTCACAGATACGCAGTATTTT
.	TRBV12-3/TRBV12-4	TRBJ2-7	.	CASSSPGTYEQYF	TGTGCCAGCAGTTCACCCGGGACCTACGAGCAGTACTTC
TRBD1	TRBV28	TRBJ2-4	.	CASSFVGQANLAKNIQYF	TGTGCCAGCAGTTTTGTGGGACAGGCGAACTTAGCCAAAAACATTCAGTACTTC
TRBD1	TRBV10-3	TRBJ2-7	.	CAISKGTGEQYF	TGTGCCATCAGTAAAGGGACAGGGGAGCAGTACTTC
TRBD1	TRBV4-1	TRBJ2-3	.	CASSPRTGGVEDTQYF	TGCGCCAGCAGCCCCCGGACAGGGGGCGTTGAAGATACGCAGTATTTT
.	TRBV15	TRBJ2-1	.	CATSRDRDNEQFF	TGTGCCACCAGCAGGGACCGGGACAATGAGCAGTTCTTC
.	TRBV29-1	TRBJ2-7	.	CSVGVTLRTEQYF	TGCAGCGTTGGTGTGACACTCCGGACGGAGCAGTACTTC
TRBD1	TRBV5-4	TRBJ1-1	.	CASSTSPGQGIAEAFF	TGTGCCAGCAGCACATCTCCGGGACAGGGGATTGCTGAAGCTTTCTTT
.	TRBV6-5	TRBJ1-4	.	CATSASATNEKLFF	TGTGCCACCTCAGCGTCTGCAACTAATGAAAAACTGTTTTTT
TRBD1	TRBV3-1/TRBV3-2	TRBJ1-1	.	CASSQVGQGAVEAFF	TGTGCCAGCAGCCAAGTCGGACAGGGGGCAGTTGAAGCTTTCTTT
.	TRBV7-2	TRBJ2-7	.	CASSPSLVSYEQYF	TGTGCCAGCAGCCCGTCCCTCGTCTCCTACGAGCAGTACTTC
TRBD1	TRBV28	TRBJ1-5	once	CASGSDTLQGTQPQHF	TGTGCCAGCGGCTCAGACACCTTACAGGGGACTCAGCCCCAGCATTTT
.	TRBV19	TRBJ1-4	.	CASSISEKLFF	TGTGCCAGTAGTATAAGTGAAAAACTGTTTTTT
.	TRBV28	TRBJ1-1	.	CASSFRAANTEAFF	TGTGCCAGCAGTTTCAGGGCGGCGAACACTGAAGCTTTCTTT
.	TRBV28	TRBJ2-1	.	CASVTGGSSYNEQFF	TGTGCCAGCGTCACTGGAGGTTCATCCTACAATGAGCAGTTCTTC
.	TRBV11-2	TRBJ2-7	once	CASSPTGVEQYF	TGTGCCAGCAGCCCTACAGGAGTCGAGCAGTACTTC
.	TRBV7-2	TRBJ2-7	few	CASSFGYSRGGYEQYF	TGTGCCAGCAGCTTCGGTTATAGCAGGGGCGGCTACGAGCAGTACTTC
TRBD2	TRBV11-2	TRBJ2-7	.	CASSLASGSRRDEQYF	TGTGCCAGCAGCTTAGCTAGCGGGAGTCGGCGGGACGAGCAGTACTTC
TRBD2	TRBV11-2	TRBJ2-2	.	CASSPRAGGRTGELFF	TGTGCCAGCAGCCCACGAGCGGGGGGGCGAACCGGGGAGCTGTTTTTT
TRBD2	TRBV7-2	TRBJ2-5	.	CASSLPTSGTETQYF	TGTGCCAGCAGCTTACCGACTAGCGGGACTGAGACCCAGTACTTC
.	TRBV2	TRBJ1-5	many	CASSNSRDQPQHF	TGTGCCAGCAGTAACAGCCGAGATCAGCCCCAGCATTTT
TRBD1	TRBV5-1	TRBJ2-7	.	CASSFWTGGSYEQYF	TGCGCCAGCAGCTTCTGGACAGGGGGATCCTACGAGCAGTACTTC
.	TRBV4-2	TRBJ1-6	few	CASSQERRVDSPLHF	TGTGCCAGCAGCCAAGAAAGGAGGGTCGACTCACCCCTCCACTTT
TRBD1	TRBV7-8	TRBJ1-2	.	CASSLDRGRSYGYTF	TGTGCCAGCAGCTTAGACAGGGGACGGAGCTATGGCTACACCTTC
TRBD2	TRBV13	TRBJ2-3	.	CASSSGLVSDTQYF	TGTGCCAGCAGCTCGGGACTAGTCTCAGATACGCAGTATTTT
.	TRBV19	TRBJ2-7	.	CASSSTASSYEQYF	TGTGCCAGTAGTTCGACTGCGAGCTCCTACGAGCAGTACTTC
.	TRBV5-6	TRBJ2-1	.	CASSLLPVVQNNEQFF	TGTGCCAGCAGCCTCCTTCCCGTGGTACAAAACAATGAGCAGTTCTTC
TRBD2	TRBV7-2	TRBJ2-2	.	CASTPSGANTGELFF	TGTGCCAGCACCCCAAGCGGGGCGAACACCGGGGAGCTGTTTTTT
TRBD2	TRBV7-6	TRBJ2-7	.	CASSLTGGLAGVQYF	TGTGCCAGCAGCTTAACGGGTGGACTAGCGGGAGTACAGTACTTC
TRBD1	TRBV7-9	TRBJ1-2	.	CASSLRQGIENGYTF	TGTGCCAGCAGCTTAAGACAGGGGATTGAGAATGGCTACACCTTC
TRBD1	TRBV4-1	TRBJ1-2	.	CASSQDTGGIGYTF	TGCGCCAGCAGCCAAGATACAGGGGGCATTGGCTACACCTTC
TRBD1	TRBV19	TRBJ2-3	.	CASSTGTALLDTQYF	TGTGCCAGTAGTACAGGGACAGCGCTTTTAGATACGCAGTATTTT
.	TRBV5-4	TRBJ2-3	once	CASSLSVERTDTQYF	TGTGCCAGCAGCTTGAGTGTGGAGCGCACAGATACGCAGTATTTT
TRBD2	TRBV7-2	TRBJ2-5	.	CASSLTSSGVTETQYF	TGTGCCAGCAGCTTAACGTCTAGCGGTGTCACGGAGACCCAGTACTTC
TRBD1	TRBV7-2	TRBJ2-7	.	CASSLRGDRGAEQYF	TGTGCCAGCAGTCTCCGCGGGGACAGGGGGGCCGAGCAGTACTTC
.	TRBV12-3/TRBV12-4	TRBJ2-7	.	CASSVRYEQYF	TGTGCCAGCAGCGTCAGGTACGAGCAGTACTTC